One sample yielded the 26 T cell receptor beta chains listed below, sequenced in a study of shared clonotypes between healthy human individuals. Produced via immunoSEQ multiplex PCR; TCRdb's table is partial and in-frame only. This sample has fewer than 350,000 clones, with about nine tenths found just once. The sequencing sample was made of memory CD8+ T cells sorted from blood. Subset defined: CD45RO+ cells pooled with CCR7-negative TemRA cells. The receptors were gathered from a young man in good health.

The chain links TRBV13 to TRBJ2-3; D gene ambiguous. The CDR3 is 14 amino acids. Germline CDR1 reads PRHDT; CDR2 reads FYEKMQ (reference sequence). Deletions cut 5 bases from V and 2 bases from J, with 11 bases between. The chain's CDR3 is CASSREDPTDTQYF. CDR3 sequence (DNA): TGTGCCAGCAGCCGTGAGGACCCCACAGATACGCAGTATTTT.

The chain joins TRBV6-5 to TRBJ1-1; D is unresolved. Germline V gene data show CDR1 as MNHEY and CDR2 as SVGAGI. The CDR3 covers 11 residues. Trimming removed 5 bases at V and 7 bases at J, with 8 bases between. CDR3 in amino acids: CASSMDGEAFF. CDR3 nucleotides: TGTGCCAGCAGTATGGACGGTGAAGCTTTCTTT.

The CDR3 DNA sequence: TGTGCCAGCAGCCATCGTAGGGGGACCGGACTAGCGCCAGATACGCAGTATTTT. Translation: CASSHRRGTGLAPDTQYF. This rearrangement joins TRBV9 to TRBJ2-3, with TRBD2 matching over 9 bases. V shed 4 bases and J 4 bases; nucleotides not matched to a gene: 16. CDR3 length: 18 residues. Germline loops: CDR1 SGDLS, CDR2 YYNGEE.

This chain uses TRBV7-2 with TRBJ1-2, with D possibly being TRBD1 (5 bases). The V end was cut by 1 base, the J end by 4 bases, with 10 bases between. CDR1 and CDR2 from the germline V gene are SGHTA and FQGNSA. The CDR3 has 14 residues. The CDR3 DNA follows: TGTGCCAGCAGCTTAGGCCCTCAGGGCTATGGCTACACCTTC. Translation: CASSLGPQGYGYTF.

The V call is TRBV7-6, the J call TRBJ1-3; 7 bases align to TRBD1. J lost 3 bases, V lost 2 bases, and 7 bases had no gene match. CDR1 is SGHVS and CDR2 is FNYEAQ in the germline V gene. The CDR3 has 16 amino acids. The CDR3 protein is CASSLWPRGSGNTIYF. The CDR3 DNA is TGTGCCAGCAGCTTATGGCCCAGGGGGAGTGGAAACACCATATATTTT. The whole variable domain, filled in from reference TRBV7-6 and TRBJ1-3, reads GAGVSQSPRYKVTKRGQDVALRCDPISGHVSLYWYRQALGQGPEFLTYFNYEAQQDKSGLPNDRFSAERPEGSISTLTIQRTEQRDSAMYRCASSLWPRGSGNTIYFGEGSWLTVV.

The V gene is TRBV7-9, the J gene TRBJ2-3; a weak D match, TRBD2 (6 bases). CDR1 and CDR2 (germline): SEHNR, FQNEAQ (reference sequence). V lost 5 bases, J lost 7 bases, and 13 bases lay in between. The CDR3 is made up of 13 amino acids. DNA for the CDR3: TGTGCCAGCAGCCATCCGCGGGATAATACGCAGTATTTT. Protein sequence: CASSHPRDNTQYF.

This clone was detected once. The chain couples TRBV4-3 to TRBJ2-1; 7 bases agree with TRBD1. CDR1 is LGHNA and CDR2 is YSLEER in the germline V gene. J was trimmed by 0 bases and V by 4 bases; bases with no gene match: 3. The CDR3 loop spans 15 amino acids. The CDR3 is CASSLNRGSYNEQFF. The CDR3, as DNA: TGCGCCAGCAGCCTTAACAGGGGCTCCTACAATGAGCAGTTCTTC.

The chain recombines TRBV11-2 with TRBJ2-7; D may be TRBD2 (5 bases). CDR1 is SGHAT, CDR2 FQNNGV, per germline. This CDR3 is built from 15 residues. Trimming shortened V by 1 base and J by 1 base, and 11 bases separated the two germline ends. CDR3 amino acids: CASSLGGTGSYEQYF. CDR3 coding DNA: TGTGCCAGCAGCTTAGGAGGTACGGGGTCCTACGAGCAGTACTTC.

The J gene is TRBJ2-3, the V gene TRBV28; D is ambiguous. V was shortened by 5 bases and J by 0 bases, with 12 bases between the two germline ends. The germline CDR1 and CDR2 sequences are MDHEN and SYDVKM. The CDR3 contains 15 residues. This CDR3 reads CASSPNSISTDTQYF. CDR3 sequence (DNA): TGTGCCAGCAGTCCGAACAGCATTAGCACAGATACGCAGTATTTT.

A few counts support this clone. The CDR3 is CASSASSNQPQHF. CDR3 nucleotide sequence: TGTGCCAGCAGCGCGTCTAGCAATCAGCCCCAGCATTTT. The V call is TRBV2, the J call TRBJ1-5; D ambiguous. The length of the CDR3 is 13 residues. Germline V gene sequence: CDR1 SNHLY, CDR2 FYNNEI. Trimming shortened V by 6 bases and J by 0 bases, and 6 bases separated the two germline ends.

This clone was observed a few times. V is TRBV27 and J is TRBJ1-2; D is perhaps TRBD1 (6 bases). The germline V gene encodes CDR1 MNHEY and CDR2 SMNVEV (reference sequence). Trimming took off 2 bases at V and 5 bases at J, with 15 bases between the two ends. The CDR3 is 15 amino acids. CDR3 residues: CASSLSGGSVYGYTF. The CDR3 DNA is TGTGCCAGCAGTTTAAGCGGGGGCTCCGTGTATGGCTACACCTTC.

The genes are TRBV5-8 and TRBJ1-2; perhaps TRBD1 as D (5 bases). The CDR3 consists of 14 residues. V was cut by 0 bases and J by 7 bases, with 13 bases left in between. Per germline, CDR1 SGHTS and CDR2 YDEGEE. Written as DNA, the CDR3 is TGTGCCAGCAGCTTGGTTACGGGGCTAGGTGGCTACACCTTC. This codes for CASSLVTGLGGYTF.

This chain's CDR3 is CAWSVGTWDEQFF. The CDR3 DNA is TGTGCCTGGAGTGTAGGCACTTGGGATGAGCAGTTCTTC. V usage is TRBV30 and J usage is TRBJ2-1; D remains unclear. Germline V gene lookup returns CDR1 GTSNPN and CDR2 SVGIG (reference sequence). V gave up 0 bases and J gave up 8 bases, with 11 bases separating them. The CDR3 consists of 13 residues.

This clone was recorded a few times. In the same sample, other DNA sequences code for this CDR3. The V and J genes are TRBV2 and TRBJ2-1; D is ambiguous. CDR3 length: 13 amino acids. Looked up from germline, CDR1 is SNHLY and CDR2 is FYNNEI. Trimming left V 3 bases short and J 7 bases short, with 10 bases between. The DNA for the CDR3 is TGTGCCAGCAGTGACCTAGGAAGGAATGAGCAGTTCTTC. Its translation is CASSDLGRNEQFF.

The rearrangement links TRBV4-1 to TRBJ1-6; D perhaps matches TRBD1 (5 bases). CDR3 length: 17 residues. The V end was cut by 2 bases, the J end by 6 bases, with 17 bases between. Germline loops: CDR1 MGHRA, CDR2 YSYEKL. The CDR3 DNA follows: TGCGCCAGCAGCCAATATCCCTCGGGGGACCCTAATTCACCCCTCCACTTT. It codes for CASSQYPSGDPNSPLHF.

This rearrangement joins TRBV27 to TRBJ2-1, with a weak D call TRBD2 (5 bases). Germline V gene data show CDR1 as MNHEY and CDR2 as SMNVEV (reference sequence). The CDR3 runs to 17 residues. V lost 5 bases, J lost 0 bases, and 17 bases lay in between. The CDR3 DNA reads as TGTGCCAGCAGTGGAGGCGGTTCCTCGAGCTCCTACAATGAGCAGTTCTTC. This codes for CASSGGGSSSSYNEQFF.

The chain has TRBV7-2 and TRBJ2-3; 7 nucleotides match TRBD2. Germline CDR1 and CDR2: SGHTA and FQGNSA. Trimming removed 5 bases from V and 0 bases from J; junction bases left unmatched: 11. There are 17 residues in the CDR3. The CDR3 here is CASSPRPGGGSTDTQYF. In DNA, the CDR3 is TGTGCCAGCAGCCCCCGGCCGGGCGGGGGTAGCACAGATACGCAGTATTTT.

DNA for the CDR3: TGTGCCAGCAGTCCGCTTCACCCAGATACGCAGTATTTT. This gives the protein CASSPLHPDTQYF. The rearrangement links TRBV6-5 to TRBJ2-3; D gene uncertain. Per the germline V gene, CDR1 is MNHEY and CDR2 is SVGAGI. Trimming cost V 5 bases and J 4 bases, with 10 bases left between them. This CDR3 is 13 amino acids long.

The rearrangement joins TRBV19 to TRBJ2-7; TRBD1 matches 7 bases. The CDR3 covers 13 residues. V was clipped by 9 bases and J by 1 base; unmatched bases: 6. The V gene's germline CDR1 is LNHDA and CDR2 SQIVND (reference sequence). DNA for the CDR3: TGTGCCAGCACGGGACAGCAGTCCTACGAGCAGTACTTC. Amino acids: CASTGQQSYEQYF.

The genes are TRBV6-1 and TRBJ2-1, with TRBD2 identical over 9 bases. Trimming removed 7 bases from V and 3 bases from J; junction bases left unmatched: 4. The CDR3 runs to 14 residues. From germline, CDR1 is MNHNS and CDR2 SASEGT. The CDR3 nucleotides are TGTGCCAGCATCCTGACTAGCGGCTACAATGAGCAGTTCTTC. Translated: CASILTSGYNEQFF.

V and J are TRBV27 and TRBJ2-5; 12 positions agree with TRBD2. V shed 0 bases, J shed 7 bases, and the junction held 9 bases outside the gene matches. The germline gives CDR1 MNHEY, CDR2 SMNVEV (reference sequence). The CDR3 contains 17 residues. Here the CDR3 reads CASSLSRGLAGPGTQYF. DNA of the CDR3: TGTGCCAGCAGTTTATCGCGGGGACTAGCGGGCCCCGGGACCCAGTACTTC.

CDR3 coding DNA: TGTGCCAGCAGCTTAGCGCGGGCAGGGGGCTCACCCCTCCACTTT. It codes for CASSLARAGGSPLHF. The chain couples TRBV7-9 to TRBJ1-6; 8 bases fit TRBD1. This CDR3 comprises 15 residues. Germline V gene lookup returns CDR1 SEHNR and CDR2 FQNEAQ (reference sequence). V shed 0 bases and J 10 bases; nucleotides not matched to a gene: 5.

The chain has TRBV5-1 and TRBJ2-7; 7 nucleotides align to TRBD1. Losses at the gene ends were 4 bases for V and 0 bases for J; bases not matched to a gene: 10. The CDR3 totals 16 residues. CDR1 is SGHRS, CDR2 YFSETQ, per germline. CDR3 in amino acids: CASSRTTGASSYEQYF. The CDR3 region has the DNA TGCGCCAGCAGCAGAACCACAGGGGCCAGCTCCTACGAGCAGTACTTC.

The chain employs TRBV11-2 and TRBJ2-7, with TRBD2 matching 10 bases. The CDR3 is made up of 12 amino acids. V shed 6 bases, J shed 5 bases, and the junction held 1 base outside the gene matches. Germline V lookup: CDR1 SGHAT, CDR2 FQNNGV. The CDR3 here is CASRLAGHEQYF. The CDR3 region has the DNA TGTGCCAGCAGACTAGCGGGACACGAGCAGTACTTC.

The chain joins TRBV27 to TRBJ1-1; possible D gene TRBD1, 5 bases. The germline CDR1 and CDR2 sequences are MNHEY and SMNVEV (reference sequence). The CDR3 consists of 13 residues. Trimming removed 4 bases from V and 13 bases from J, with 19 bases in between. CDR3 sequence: CASSSGRRGDGFF. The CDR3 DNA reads TGTGCCAGCAGTTCGGGACGCCGCGGGGATGGTTTCTTT.

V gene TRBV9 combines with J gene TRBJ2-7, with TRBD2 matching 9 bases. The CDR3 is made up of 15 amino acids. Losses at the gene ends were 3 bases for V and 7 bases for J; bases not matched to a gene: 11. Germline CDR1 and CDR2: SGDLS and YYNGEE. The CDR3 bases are TGTGCCAGCAGCGCTGACAGCGGGCGGGAGGGAGAGCAGTACTTC. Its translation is CASSADSGREGEQYF.